The 16 T cell receptor beta chains in this list originate from one sample, sequenced in a study of blood T cell repertoires in COVID-19. Assay: immunoSEQ multiplex PCR; the TCRdb copy retains only in-frame clones and omits some. The sample carries fewer than 500,000 clones, 80% to 90% recorded once. The sequenced sample was PBMCs or T cells enriched from blood (not recorded which). The receptor source for this set is a man aged 25-45 years who had recovered from COVID-19.

The chain links TRBV7-9 to TRBJ1-1; D call uncertain. Germline V gene data show CDR1 as SEHNR and CDR2 as FQNEAQ (reference sequence). Trimming removed 8 bases from V and 7 bases from J, with 14 bases in between. This CDR3 spans 12 amino acids. As DNA, the CDR3 is TGTGCCAGCGCATCTGGTAGTAGTGAAGCTTTCTTT. Its protein is CASASGSSEAFF.

CDR3: CAIGGGPLYEQYF. The CDR3 DNA sequence: TGTGCCATAGGGGGGGGACCCCTCTACGAGCAGTACTTC. J is TRBJ2-7 and V is TRBV27, with D possibly matching TRBD2 (7 bases). CDR1 and CDR2 (germline): MNHEY, SMNVEV (reference sequence). The CDR3 has 13 residues. V lost 10 bases and J lost 3, with 16 bases in between.

This clone was observed a few times. The V call is TRBV27, the J call TRBJ1-1, with D perhaps matching TRBD1 (5 bases). V lost 5 bases to trimming and J lost 7 bases, with 17 bases between them. The germline V gene has CDR1 MNHEY and CDR2 SMNVEV (reference sequence). CDR3 size: 14 residues. The CDR3 DNA is TGTGCCAGCAGTCCGGGGGGGGGTATGGGTGAAGCTTTCTTT. Protein product: CASSPGGGMGEAFF.

The CDR3 DNA reads as TGTGCCAGCAGTCCCTACAGGGGTAGCAATCAGCCCCAGCATTTT. It yields the protein CASSPYRGSNQPQHF. The chain is built from TRBV6-5 and TRBJ1-5; 7 bases line up with TRBD1. This CDR3 contains 15 residues. Trimming cost V 5 bases and J 0 bases; bases outside gene matches: 4. CDR1 and CDR2 from the germline V gene are MNHEY and SVGAGI.

The V and J genes are TRBV6-5 and TRBJ1-2; 9 bases are a match to TRBD1. The CDR3 is made up of 14 amino acids. Germline CDR1 reads MNHEY; CDR2 reads SVGAGI. After removal of 7 bases from V and 8 bases from J, the junction contained 11 bases not matched to a gene. DNA for the CDR3: TGTGCCAGCACTCCGGGACAGGGCTTGGGAGGCTACACCTTC. Translating gives CASTPGQGLGGYTF.

The CDR3 region has the DNA TGCGCCAGCAGTCCGTACTATGGACAGGGCAGTGGCTACACCTTC. Its translation: CASSPYYGQGSGYTF. The V gene is TRBV5-1, the J gene TRBJ1-2, with 8 bases that match TRBD1. The CDR3 extends over 15 amino acids. With 5 bases clipped from V and 7 bases from J, the junction kept 13 bases outside the gene matches. Germline CDR1 is SGHRS and CDR2 is YFSETQ.

This clone has a handful of counts. This chain links TRBV11-2 with TRBJ1-2, with TRBD1 as a possible D gene (6 bases). The CDR3 length is 16 residues. The ends were cut back, 0 bases at V and 4 bases at J, with 15 bases in the middle. Germline assignment: CDR1 SGHAT and CDR2 FQNNGV. The CDR3 loop reads CASSLDPAGGAYGYTF. Here the CDR3 DNA reads TGTGCCAGCAGCTTAGATCCCGCCGGGGGGGCCTATGGCTACACCTTC.

The rearrangement joins TRBV5-6 to TRBJ1-1; 8 bases line up with TRBD1. Germline CDR1 is SGHDT and CDR2 is YYEEEE. J lost 6 bases, V lost 2 bases, and 9 bases had no gene match. This CDR3 contains 15 residues. CDR3 coding DNA: TGTGCCAGCAGCTTCCAGGACAGGGCTTGGGCTGAAGCTTTCTTT. Its translation: CASSFQDRAWAEAFF.

In this sample, this clone turned up once. The chain couples TRBV21-1 to TRBJ1-3. TRBV21-1 is a pseudogene. This CDR3 has 18 residues. The chain's CDR3 is CASSKAFDVMGGWNTIYF. In nucleotides, the CDR3 is TGTGCCAGCAGCAAAGCGTTTGACGTCATGGGAGGCTGGAACACCATATATTTT.

J is TRBJ1-2 and V is TRBV10-3, with TRBD1 matching over 7 bases. CDR3 size: 15 residues. Trimming took 2 bases from V and 8 from J; bases not matched to a gene: 11. CDR1 and CDR2 (germline): ENHRY, SYGVKD. This chain's CDR3 is CAISEVEQGPWGYTF. For the CDR3, the DNA is TGTGCCATCAGTGAGGTGGAACAGGGGCCGTGGGGCTACACCTTC.

The chain is built from TRBV6-5 and TRBJ1-1; D may be TRBD1 (5 bases). Germline CDR1 is MNHEY and CDR2 is SVGAGI. Trimming cost V 2 bases and J 4 bases, with 11 bases left between them. This CDR3 is 14 amino acids long. The CDR3 is CASSYDTGGTEAFF. CDR3 bases: TGTGCCAGCAGTTACGACACCGGGGGCACTGAAGCTTTCTTT.

This rearrangement joins TRBV28 to TRBJ2-1; no firm D call. The germline CDR1 and CDR2 sequences are MDHEN and SYDVKM. Between the trimmed V and J ends, which lost 5 bases and 0 bases, there was a span of 17 bases. The CDR3 loop spans 17 amino acids. CDR3 bases: TGTGCCAGCAGTGAACCATCCAGTGAAAGCTCCTACAATGAGCAGTTCTTC. Translating gives CASSEPSSESSYNEQFF.

The J gene is TRBJ1-3, the V gene TRBV6-6; 7 nucleotides match TRBD1. Germline loops: CDR1 MNHNY, CDR2 SVGAGI (reference sequence). The CDR3 is 18 residues long. The ends lost 6 bases at V and 1 base at J; junction bases unmatched: 15. The CDR3 DNA sequence: TGTGCCAGCAGGCGAGCCGGGACAGAGTTTGGATCTGGAAACACCATATATTTT. Residues: CASRRAGTEFGSGNTIYF.

About this clone itself: Because the CDR3 is missing its conserved closing phenylalanine or tryptophan, this is likely a read error. Because the CDR3's place on the DNA is in doubt, the DNA is left out and the CDR3 is given as listed by TCRdb. The V gene is TRBV23-1, the J gene TRBJ1-2; the table's D call, TRBD1, has no DNA check behind it. TRBV23-1 belongs to the ORF category, with a function that is uncertain. The CDR3 is 11 amino acids in total, end residues counted. The CDR3 loop reads CASSQQTGTAN.

The V gene is TRBV6-1, the J gene TRBJ1-1, with D possibly being TRBD1 (5 bases). V lost 4 bases to trimming and J lost 1 base, with 16 bases between them. The CDR3 has 16 residues. Germline CDR1 MNHNS, CDR2 SASEGT. The CDR3 DNA sequence: TGTGCCAGCAGTGGGGGCGGGGTTTTGGGGAACACTGAAGCTTTCTTT. It encodes CASSGGGVLGNTEAFF.

This clone was observed a single time. The chain is built from TRBV11-2 and TRBJ1-2; perhaps TRBD1 as D (6 bases). The CDR3 consists of 16 residues. The ends were cut back, 6 bases at V and 6 bases at J, with 23 bases in the middle. Germline V gene lookup returns CDR1 SGHAT and CDR2 FQNNGV. The CDR3 sequence: CASRQIRGAKVNGYTF. Here the CDR3 DNA reads TGTGCCAGCAGGCAAATCCGGGGGGCTAAAGTTAATGGCTACACCTTC.